The entry that follows covers one T cell receptor (beta chain) sequence. The sample originates from a study of cytomegalovirus exposure and HLA in healthy donors. Per germline, CDR1 MRHNA and CDR2 SNTAGT. This CDR3 contains 15 residues. V shed 4 bases, J shed 5 bases, and the junction held 6 bases outside the gene matches. The table came from immunoSEQ multiplex PCR; TCRdb's copy has only in-frame clones and leaves some out. The sample lists tens of thousands of clones; roughly 93% were seen once. The source is a young woman in good health and CMV-seronegative. J is TRBJ2-1 and V is TRBV6-4; the match to TRBD2 covers 9 bases. Sequenced material: PBMCs. The CDR3 nucleotides are TGTGCCAGCAGTGTTGTAGCGGGGGCCAACAATGAGCAGTTCTTC. It codes for CASSVVAGANNEQFF.